This entry concerns a single TCR beta chain. The sample belongs to a study of blood T cell repertoires in COVID-19. This CDR3 contains 14 residues. Germline CDR1 and CDR2: SNHLY and FYNNEI. V was clipped by 5 bases and J by 0 bases, with 10 bases between them. Generated by immunoSEQ multiplex PCR, the TCRdb table keeps only in-frame clones and is missing some. Among 210,000 or so clones listed, 86% were seen once. This sequence was found in a woman aged 50 to 60 in a cohort exposed to, infected with or recovered from COVID-19 (not recorded which). Sequences were obtained from PBMCs or T cells enriched from blood (not recorded which). The chain employs TRBV2 and TRBJ1-1, with D perhaps TRBD1 (6 bases). This chain's CDR3 is CASSPGAVNTEAFF. CDR3 in DNA: TGTGCCAGCAGTCCAGGGGCAGTGAACACTGAAGCTTTCTTT.